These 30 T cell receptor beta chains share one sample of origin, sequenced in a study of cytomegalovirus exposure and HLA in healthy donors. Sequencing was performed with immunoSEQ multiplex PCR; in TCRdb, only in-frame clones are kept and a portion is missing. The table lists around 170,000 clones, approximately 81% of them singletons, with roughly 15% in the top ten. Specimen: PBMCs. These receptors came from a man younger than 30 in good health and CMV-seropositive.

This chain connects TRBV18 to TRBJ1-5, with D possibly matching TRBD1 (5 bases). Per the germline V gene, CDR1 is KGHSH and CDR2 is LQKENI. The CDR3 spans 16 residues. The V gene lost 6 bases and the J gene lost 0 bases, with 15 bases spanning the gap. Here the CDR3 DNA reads TGTGCCAGCTCTCGTAGACAGTCATATAGCAATCAGCCCCAGCATTTT. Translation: CASSRRQSYSNQPQHF. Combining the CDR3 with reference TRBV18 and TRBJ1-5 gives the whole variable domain NAGVMQNPRHLVRRRGQEARLRCSPMKGHSHVYWYRQLPEEGLKFMVYLQKENIIDESGMPKERFSAEFPKEGPSILRIQQVVRGDSAAYFCASSRRQSYSNQPQHFGDGTRLSIL.

CDR3 coding DNA: TGTGCCAGCAGCCCTCAGGAGGACTTCATTTATAATTCACCCCTCCACTTT. Amino acid sequence: CASSPQEDFIYNSPLHF. This chain uses TRBV4-2 with TRBJ1-6; no reliable D call. Germline V gives CDR1 LGHNA, CDR2 YNFKEQ. This CDR3 has 17 residues. V shed 4 bases and J shed 4 bases, with 17 bases lying between them.

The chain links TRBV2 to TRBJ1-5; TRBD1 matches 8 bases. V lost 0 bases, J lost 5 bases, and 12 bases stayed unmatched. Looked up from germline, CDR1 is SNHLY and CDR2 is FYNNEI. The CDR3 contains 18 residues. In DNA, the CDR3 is TGTGCCAGCAGTGAAGCCGGATTGATACAGGGGGTCCATCAGCCCCAGCATTTT. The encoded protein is CASSEAGLIQGVHQPQHF.

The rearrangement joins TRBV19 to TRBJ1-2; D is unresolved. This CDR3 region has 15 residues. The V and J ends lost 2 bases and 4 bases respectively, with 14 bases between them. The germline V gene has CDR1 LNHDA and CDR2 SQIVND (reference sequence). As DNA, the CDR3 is TGTGCCAGTAGTATAACTACGGGGAACTTCTATGGCTACACCTTC. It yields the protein CASSITTGNFYGYTF.

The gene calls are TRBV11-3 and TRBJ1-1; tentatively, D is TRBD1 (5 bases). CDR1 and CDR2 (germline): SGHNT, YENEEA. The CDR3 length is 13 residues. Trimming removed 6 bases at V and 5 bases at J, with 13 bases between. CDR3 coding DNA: TGTGCCAGCAGGTGGACGGGGGGGACTGAAGCTTTCTTT. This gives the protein CASRWTGGTEAFF.

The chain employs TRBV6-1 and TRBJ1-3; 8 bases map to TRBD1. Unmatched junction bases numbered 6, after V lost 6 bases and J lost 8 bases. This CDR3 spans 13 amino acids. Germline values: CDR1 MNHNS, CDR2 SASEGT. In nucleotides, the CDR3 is TGTGCCAGCAGAGGACAGGGCACTGACACCATATATTTT. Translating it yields CASRGQGTDTIYF.

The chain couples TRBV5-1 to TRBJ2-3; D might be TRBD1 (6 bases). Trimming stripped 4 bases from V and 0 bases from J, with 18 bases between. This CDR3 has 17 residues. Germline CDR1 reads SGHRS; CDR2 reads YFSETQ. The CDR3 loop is CASSDTRGASSTDTQYF. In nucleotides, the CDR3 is TGCGCCAGCAGCGACACCAGGGGCGCCTCTAGCACAGATACGCAGTATTTT.

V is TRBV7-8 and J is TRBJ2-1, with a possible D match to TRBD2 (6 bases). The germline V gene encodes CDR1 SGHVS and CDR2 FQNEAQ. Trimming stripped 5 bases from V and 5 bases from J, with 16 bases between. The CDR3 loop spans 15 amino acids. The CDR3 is CASSPGSGTDNEQFF. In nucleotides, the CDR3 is TGTGCCAGCAGCCCTGGTTCAGGGACTGACAATGAGCAGTTCTTC.

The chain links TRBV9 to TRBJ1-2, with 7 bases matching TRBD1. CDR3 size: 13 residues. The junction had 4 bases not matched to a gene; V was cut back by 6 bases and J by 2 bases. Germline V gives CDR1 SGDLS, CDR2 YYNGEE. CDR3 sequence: CASNPGGNYGYTF. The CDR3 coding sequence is TGTGCCAGCAACCCAGGGGGGAACTATGGCTACACCTTC.

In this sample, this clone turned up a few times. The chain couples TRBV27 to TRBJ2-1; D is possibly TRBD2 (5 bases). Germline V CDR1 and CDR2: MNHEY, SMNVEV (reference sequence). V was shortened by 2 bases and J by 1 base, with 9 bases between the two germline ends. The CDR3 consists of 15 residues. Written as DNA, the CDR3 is TGTGCCAGCAGTTTAAGAGGGTTGTCCTACAATGAGCAGTTCTTC. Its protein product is CASSLRGLSYNEQFF.

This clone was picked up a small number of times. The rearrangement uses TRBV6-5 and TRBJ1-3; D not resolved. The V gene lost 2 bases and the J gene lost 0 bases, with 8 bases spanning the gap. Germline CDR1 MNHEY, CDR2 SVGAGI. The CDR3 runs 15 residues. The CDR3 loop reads CASSYDTSSGNTIYF. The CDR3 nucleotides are TGTGCCAGCAGTTACGACACCTCCTCTGGAAACACCATATATTTT.

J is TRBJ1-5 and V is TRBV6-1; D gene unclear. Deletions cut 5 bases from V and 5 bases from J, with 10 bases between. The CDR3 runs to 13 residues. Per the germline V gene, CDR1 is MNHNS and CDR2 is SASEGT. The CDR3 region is CASSRRADQPQHF. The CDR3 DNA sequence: TGTGCCAGCAGTCGGCGGGCTGATCAGCCCCAGCATTTT.

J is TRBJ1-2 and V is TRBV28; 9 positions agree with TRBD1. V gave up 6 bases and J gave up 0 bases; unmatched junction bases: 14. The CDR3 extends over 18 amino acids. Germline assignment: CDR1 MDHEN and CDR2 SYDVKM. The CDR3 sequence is CASRTSPGQGATNYGYTF. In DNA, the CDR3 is TGTGCCAGCAGGACAAGTCCGGGACAGGGAGCCACTAACTATGGCTACACCTTC.

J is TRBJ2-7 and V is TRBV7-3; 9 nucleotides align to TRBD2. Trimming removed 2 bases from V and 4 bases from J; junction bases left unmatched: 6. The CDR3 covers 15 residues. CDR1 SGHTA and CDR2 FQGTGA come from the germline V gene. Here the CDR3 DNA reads TGTGCCAGCAGCTTATTGGGCGGGGGGGCTTACGAGCAGTACTTC. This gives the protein CASSLLGGGAYEQYF.

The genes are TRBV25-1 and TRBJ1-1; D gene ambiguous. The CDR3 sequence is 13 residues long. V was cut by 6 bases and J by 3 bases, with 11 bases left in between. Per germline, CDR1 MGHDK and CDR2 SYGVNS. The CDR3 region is CASRSIGDTEAFF. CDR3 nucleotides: TGTGCCAGCAGAAGTATCGGTGACACTGAAGCTTTCTTT.

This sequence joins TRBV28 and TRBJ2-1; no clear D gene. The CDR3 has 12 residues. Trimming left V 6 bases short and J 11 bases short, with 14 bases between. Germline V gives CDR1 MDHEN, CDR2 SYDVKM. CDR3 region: CASSTRQGKQFF. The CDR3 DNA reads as TGTGCCAGCAGCACCCGACAAGGAAAGCAGTTCTTC.

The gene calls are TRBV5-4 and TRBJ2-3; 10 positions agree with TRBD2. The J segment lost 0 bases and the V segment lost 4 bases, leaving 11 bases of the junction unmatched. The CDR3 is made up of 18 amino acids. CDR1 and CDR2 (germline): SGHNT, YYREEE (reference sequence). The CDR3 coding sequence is TGTGCCAGCAGCCCGATAGTAGCGGGGGGCCCGAGCACAGATACGCAGTATTTT. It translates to CASSPIVAGGPSTDTQYF.

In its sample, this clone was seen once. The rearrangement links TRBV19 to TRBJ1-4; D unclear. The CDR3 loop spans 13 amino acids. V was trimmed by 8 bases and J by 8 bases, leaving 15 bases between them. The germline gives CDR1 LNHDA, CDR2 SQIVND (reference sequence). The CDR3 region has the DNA TGTGCCAGTGCCCCCTTGGACTCCGAAAAACTGTTTTTT. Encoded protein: CASAPLDSEKLFF.

The CDR3 bases are TGTGCCAGCAGCTTTCTAGACAGGAATCAGCCCCAGCATTTT. It translates to CASSFLDRNQPQHF. The V gene is TRBV7-9, the J gene TRBJ1-5, with a possible D match to TRBD1 (6 bases). The CDR3 has 14 amino acids. V was trimmed by 3 bases and J by 4 bases, leaving 10 bases between them. Germline V gene data show CDR1 as SEHNR and CDR2 as FQNEAQ (reference sequence).

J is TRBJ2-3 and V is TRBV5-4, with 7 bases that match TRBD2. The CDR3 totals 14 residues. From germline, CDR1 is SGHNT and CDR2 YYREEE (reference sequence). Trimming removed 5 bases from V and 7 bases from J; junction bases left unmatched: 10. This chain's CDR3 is CASRPSGGLNTQYF. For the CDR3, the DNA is TGTGCCAGCAGGCCATCGGGGGGTCTCAATACGCAGTATTTT.

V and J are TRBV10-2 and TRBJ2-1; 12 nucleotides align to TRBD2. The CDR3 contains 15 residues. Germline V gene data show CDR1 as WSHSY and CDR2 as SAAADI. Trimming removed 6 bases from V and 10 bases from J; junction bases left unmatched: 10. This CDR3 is CASRSSGGAGWEQFF. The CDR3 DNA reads TGCGCCAGCAGATCTAGCGGGGGGGCCGGTTGGGAGCAGTTCTTC.

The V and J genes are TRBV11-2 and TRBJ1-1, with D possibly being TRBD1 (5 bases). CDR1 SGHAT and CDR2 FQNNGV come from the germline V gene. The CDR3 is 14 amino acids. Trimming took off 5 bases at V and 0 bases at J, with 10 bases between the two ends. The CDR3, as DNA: TGTGCCAGCAGCCCGCAGGGTATGAACACTGAAGCTTTCTTT. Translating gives CASSPQGMNTEAFF.

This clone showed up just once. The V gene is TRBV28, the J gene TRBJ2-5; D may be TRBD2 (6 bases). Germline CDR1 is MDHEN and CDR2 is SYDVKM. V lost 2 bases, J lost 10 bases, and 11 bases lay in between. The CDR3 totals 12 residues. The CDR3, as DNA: TGTGCCAGCAGTTTAGTTACCGGGGGCCAGTACTTC. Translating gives CASSLVTGGQYF.

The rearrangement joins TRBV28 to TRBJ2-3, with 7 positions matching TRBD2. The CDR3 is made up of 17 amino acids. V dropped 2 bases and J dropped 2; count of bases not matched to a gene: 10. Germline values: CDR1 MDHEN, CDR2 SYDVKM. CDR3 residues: CASSLGYEREFTDTQYF. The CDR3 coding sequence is TGTGCCAGCAGTTTAGGGTACGAGCGGGAATTCACAGATACGCAGTATTTT.

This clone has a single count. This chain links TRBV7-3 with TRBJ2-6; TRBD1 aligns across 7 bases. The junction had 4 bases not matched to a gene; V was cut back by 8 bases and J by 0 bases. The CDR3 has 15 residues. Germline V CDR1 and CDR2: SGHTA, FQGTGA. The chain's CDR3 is CASGQDVSGANVLTF. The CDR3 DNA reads TGTGCCAGCGGACAGGACGTCTCTGGGGCCAACGTCCTGACTTTC. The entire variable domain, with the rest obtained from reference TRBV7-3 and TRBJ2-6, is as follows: GAGVSQTPSNKVTEKGKYVELRCDPISGHTALYWYRQSLGQGPEFLIYFQGTGAADDSGLPNDRFFAVRPEGSVSTLKIQRTERGDSAVYLCASGQDVSGANVLTFGAGSRLTVL.

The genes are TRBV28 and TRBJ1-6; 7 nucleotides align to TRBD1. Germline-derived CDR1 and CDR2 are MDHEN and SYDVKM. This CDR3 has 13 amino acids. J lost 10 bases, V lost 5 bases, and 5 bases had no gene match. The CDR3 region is CASSPPGGSPLHF. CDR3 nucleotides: TGTGCCAGCAGTCCCCCAGGGGGATCACCCCTCCACTTT.

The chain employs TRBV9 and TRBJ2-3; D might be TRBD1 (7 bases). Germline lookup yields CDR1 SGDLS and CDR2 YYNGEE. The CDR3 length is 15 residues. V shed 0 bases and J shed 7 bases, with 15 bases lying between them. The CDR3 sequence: CASSVEQGGRNTQYF. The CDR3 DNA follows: TGTGCCAGCAGCGTAGAGCAGGGGGGCAGAAATACGCAGTATTTT.

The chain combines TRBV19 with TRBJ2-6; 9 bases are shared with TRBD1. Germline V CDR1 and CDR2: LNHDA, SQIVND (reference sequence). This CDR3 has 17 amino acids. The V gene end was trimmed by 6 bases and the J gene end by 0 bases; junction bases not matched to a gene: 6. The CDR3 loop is CASSGPGQGSGANVLTF. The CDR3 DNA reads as TGTGCCAGTAGCGGACCGGGACAGGGCTCTGGGGCCAACGTCCTGACTTTC.

Here the CDR3 DNA reads TGTGCCAGCAGCTCTAGCGGGAGAGCCTACGAGCAGTACTTC. Translated: CASSSSGRAYEQYF. The V gene is TRBV11-2, the J gene TRBJ2-7, with TRBD2 identical over 10 bases. Germline lookup yields CDR1 SGHAT and CDR2 FQNNGV. This CDR3 has 14 residues. After removal of 4 bases from V and 2 bases from J, the junction contained 2 bases not matched to a gene.

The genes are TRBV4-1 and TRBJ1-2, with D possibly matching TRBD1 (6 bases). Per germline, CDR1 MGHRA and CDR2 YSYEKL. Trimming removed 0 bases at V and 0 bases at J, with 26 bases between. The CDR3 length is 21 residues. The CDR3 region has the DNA TGCGCCAGCAGCCAAGATGGTAGCCGGGACAAGCCGAAATCCGCTAACTATGGCTACACCTTC. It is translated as CASSQDGSRDKPKSANYGYTF.